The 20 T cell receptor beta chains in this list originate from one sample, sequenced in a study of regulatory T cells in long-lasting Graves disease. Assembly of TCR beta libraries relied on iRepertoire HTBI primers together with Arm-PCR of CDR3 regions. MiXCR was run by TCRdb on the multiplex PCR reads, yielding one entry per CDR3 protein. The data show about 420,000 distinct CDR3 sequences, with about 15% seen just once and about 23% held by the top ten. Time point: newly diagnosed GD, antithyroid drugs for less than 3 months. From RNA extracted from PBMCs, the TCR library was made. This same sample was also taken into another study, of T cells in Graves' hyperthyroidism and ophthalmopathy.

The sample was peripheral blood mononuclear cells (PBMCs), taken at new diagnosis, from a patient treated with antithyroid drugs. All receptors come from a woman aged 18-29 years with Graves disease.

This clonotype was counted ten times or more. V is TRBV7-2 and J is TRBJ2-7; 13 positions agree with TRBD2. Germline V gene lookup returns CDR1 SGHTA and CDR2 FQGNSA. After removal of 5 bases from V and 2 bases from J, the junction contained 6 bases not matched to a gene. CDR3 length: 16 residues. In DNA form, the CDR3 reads TGTGCCAGCAGCACCAGACTAGCGGGGGGACCCTACGAGCAGTACTTC. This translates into CASSTRLAGGPYEQYF.

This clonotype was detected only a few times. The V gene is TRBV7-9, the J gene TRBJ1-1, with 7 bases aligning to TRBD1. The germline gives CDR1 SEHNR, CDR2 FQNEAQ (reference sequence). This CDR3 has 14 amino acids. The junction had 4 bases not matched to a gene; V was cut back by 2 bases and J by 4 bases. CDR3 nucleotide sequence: TGTGCCAGCAGCTTATTACAGGGGAGCACTGAAGCTTTCTTT. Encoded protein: CASSLLQGSTEAFF. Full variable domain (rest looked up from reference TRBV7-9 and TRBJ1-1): DTGVSQNPRHKITKRGQNVTFRCDPISEHNRLYWYRQTLGQGPEFLTYFQNEAQLEKSRLLSDRFSAERPKGSFSTLEIQRTEQGDSAMYLCASSLLQGSTEAFFGQGTRLTVV.

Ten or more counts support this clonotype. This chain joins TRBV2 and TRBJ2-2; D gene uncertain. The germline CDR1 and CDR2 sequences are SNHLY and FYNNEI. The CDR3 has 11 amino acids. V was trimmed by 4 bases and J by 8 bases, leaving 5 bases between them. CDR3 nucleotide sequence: TGTGCCAGCAGTGTCCGAGGGGAGCTGTTTTTT. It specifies CASSVRGELFF.

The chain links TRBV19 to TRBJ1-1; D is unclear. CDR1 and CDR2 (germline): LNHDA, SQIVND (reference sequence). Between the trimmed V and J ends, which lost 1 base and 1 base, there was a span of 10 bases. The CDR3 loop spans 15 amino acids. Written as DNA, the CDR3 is TGTGCCAGTAGTATAGCCCCACGGAAGAACACTGAAGCTTTCTTT. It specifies CASSIAPRKNTEAFF.

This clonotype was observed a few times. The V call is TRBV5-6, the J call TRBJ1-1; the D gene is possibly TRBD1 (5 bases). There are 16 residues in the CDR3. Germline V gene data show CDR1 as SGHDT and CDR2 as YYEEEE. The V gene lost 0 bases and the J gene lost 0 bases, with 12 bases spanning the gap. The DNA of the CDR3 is TGTGCCAGCAGCTTGGTCGGGGCCACAATGAACACTGAAGCTTTCTTT. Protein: CASSLVGATMNTEAFF.

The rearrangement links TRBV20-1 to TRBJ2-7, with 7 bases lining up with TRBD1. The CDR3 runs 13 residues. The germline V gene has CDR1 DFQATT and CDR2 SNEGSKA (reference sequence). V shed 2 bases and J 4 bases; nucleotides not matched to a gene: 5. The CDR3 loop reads CSARSDRVYEQYF. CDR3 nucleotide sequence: TGCAGTGCTAGATCCGACAGGGTTTACGAGCAGTACTTC.

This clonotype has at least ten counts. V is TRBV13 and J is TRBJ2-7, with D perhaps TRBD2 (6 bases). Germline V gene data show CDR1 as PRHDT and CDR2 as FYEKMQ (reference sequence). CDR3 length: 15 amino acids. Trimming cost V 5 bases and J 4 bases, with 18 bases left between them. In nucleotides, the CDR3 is TGTGCCAGCAGCCAACGGGAGTTTCAGAGGTACGAGCAGTACTTC. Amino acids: CASSQREFQRYEQYF.

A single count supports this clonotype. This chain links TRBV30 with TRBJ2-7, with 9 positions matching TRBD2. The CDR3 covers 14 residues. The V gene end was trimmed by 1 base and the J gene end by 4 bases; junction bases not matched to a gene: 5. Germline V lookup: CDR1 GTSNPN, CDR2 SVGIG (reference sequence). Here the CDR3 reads CAWSGSGRLYEQYF. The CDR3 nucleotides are TGTGCCTGGAGTGGGAGCGGGAGGTTGTACGAGCAGTACTTC.

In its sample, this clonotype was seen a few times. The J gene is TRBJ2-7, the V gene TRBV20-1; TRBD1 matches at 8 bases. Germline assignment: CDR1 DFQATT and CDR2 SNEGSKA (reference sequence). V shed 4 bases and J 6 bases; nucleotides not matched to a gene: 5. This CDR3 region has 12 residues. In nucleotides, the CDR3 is TGCAGTGCTACAACAGGGGGAGGCGAGCAGTACTTC. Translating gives CSATTGGGEQYF.

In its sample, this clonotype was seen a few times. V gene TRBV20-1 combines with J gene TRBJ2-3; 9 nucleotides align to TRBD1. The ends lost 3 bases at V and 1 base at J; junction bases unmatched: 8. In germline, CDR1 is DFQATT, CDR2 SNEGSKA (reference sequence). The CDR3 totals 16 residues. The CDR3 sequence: CSASDGTGRRTDTQYF. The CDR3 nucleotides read TGCAGTGCTAGCGATGGGACAGGGCGCCGCACAGATACGCAGTATTTT.

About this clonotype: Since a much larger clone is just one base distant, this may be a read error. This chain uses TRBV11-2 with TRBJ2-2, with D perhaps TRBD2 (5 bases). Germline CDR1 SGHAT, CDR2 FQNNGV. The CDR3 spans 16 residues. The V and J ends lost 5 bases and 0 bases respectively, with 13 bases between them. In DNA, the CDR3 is TGTGCCAGCAGCACCCTCGACTACTCGAACACCGGGGAGCTGTTTTTT. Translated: CASSTLDYSNTGELFF.

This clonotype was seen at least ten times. The CDR3 here is CAWSVRLQQFF. The DNA of the CDR3 is TGTGCCTGGAGTGTACGCTTGCAGCAGTTCTTC. The gene calls are TRBV30 and TRBJ2-1, with D hard to call. Looked up from germline, CDR1 is GTSNPN and CDR2 is SVGIG (reference sequence). Deletions cut 0 bases from V and 11 bases from J, with 8 bases between. The CDR3 has 11 amino acids.

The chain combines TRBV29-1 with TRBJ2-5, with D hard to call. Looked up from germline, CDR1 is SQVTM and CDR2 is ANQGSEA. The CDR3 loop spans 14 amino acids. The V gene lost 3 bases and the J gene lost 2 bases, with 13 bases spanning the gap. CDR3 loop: CSVDLRWKQETQYF. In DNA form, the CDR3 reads TGCAGCGTTGACTTAAGGTGGAAACAAGAGACCCAGTACTTC.

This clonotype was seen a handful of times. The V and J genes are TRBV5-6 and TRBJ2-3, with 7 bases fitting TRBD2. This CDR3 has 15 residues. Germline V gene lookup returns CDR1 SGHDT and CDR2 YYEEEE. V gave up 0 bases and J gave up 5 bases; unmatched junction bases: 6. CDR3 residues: CASSLGWLAEDTQYF. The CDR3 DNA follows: TGTGCCAGCAGCTTGGGTTGGCTAGCGGAAGATACGCAGTATTTT.

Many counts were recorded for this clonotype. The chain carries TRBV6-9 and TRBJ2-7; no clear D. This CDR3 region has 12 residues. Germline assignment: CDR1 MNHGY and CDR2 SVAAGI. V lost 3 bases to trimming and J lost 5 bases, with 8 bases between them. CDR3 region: CASSYWGNEQYF. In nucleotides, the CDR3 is TGTGCCAGCAGTTACTGGGGAAACGAGCAGTACTTC.

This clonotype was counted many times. This CDR3 is CSARAKNRVFGYTF. DNA of the CDR3: TGCAGTGCTAGAGCGAAAAACCGCGTATTTGGCTACACCTTC. The V and J genes are TRBV20-1 and TRBJ1-2; D remains unclear. The germline gives CDR1 DFQATT, CDR2 SNEGSKA (reference sequence). This CDR3 comprises 14 residues. The V end was cut by 1 base, the J end by 7 bases, with 16 bases between.

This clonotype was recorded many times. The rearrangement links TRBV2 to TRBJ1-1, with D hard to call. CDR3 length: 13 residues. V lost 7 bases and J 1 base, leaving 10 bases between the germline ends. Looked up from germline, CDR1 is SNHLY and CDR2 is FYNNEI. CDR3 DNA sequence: TGTGCCAGCAAATTAGTCGAGAACACTGAAGCTTTCTTT. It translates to CASKLVENTEAFF.

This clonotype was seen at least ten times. CDR3 sequence: CASRDSVGQGARYNEQFF. CDR3 nucleotide sequence: TGTGCCAGCCGCGACTCGGTTGGACAGGGGGCGCGGTACAATGAGCAGTTCTTC. The J gene is TRBJ2-1, the V gene TRBV28, with TRBD1 identical over 11 bases. CDR3 length: 18 residues. With 8 bases clipped from V and 4 bases from J, the junction kept 16 bases outside the gene matches. Germline CDR1 is MDHEN and CDR2 is SYDVKM.

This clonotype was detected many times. The CDR3 region is CASSLEASGRGEQYF. CDR3 DNA: TGTGCCAGCAGCTTAGAGGCTAGCGGGAGGGGCGAGCAGTACTTC. The V call is TRBV7-2, the J call TRBJ2-7, with 12 nucleotides matching TRBD2. The length of the CDR3 is 15 residues. Germline CDR1 reads SGHTA; CDR2 reads FQGNSA. V lost 1 base and J lost 6; bases outside the gene matches: 4.

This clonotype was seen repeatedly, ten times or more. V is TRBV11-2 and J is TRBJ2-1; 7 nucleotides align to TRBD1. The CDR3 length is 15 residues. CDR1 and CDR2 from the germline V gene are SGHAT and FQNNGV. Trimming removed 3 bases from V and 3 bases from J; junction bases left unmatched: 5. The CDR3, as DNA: TGTGCCAGCAGCTTCGACAGGGACGTCTACAATGAGCAGTTCTTC. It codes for CASSFDRDVYNEQFF.